This T cell receptor (beta chain) was profiled in a study of blood T cells in healthy people across ages (dated by TCRdb to 2015 to 2017). Study-level background: Template switching captured roughly one uniquely barcoded TCR beta cDNA molecule per two T cells in model experiments. Age-related changes in TCR beta repertoire diversity were measured in the study by deep sequencing normalized with unique cDNA molecular identifiers. Donors were grouped into four age groups: young (average roughly 15 years), middle-aged (39), aged (around 60) and long-lived (approximately 75). To avoid experimental bias, donors of different ages were randomly spread across the sequencing lanes. The study analyzed two additional independent replicas of 1 million unique cDNA reads from the same blood draw for two donors, one aged 18 to 29 and one aged 80 or older. What the research found in general, with its limitations: Conclusive comparison of naive and antigen-experienced compartments was prevented by the profiling of bulk unsorted PBMCs. The CMV infection status of donors was not known, potentially confounding age-related changes in expanded clonotypes. Compared with the aged group, more naive CD4+ T cells, fewer expanded clones and increased TCR diversity were shown by the long-lived group, suggesting age selection. There was a strong correlation between observed TCR beta diversity and the percentage of naive T cells measured by flow cytometry. Observed TCR beta diversity per million T cells fell roughly linearly with age, and a significant reduction was already apparent by age about 36. Estimates of total diversity based on one million sequenced T cells were considered lower bounds and underestimates.

Library generation was performed with 5' RACE. A second PCR of about 7 to 12 cycles was run with a J-beta primer mix and a sample-barcoded 5' primer. A template-switch 5' adaptor carrying 12 random nucleotides introduced a unique molecular identifier onto each TCR beta cDNA molecule. At least 2.5 million CDR3-containing paired-end reads were obtained from each sample. First-strand cDNA synthesis was performed from all RNA using the Mint cDNA synthesis kit, with priming by a TRBC-specific oligonucleotide. Following uracil-DNA glycosylase treatment, a first 18-cycle PCR with universal primers M1SS and BC2_uni_R was performed on all cDNA. Concerning the study's data processing: For normalization, 1 million high-quality reads, each with a distinct molecular identifier, were randomly selected from each sample. Reads with shared molecular identifiers were discarded instead of being binned into consensus sequences. MiTCR, set to a Q25 quality threshold and the strictest error-elimination algorithm, was used for CDR3 identification, clonotype clustering and error correction. A nonparametric unseen species model with Euler transformation was used to estimate a lower bound on total TCR beta diversity. TCRdb passed the public sequencing reads through fastp at Q25 and MiXCR, retaining productive beta sequences. Each entry is one CDR3 protein sequence, shown with its most common DNA and genes. The V and J calls and clone size come from TCRdb's table, not from the authors' own analysis. For this sample there are around 2 million distinct CDR3 sequences; more than 35% appear just once. The ten largest make up 20% to 25% of the sample.

Donors were a few dozen systemically healthy Caucasian individuals from Russia aged 6 to 90 years. Each donor gave 8 to 10 milliliters of peripheral blood, drawn into EDTA-treated Vacutainer tubes. Ficoll-Paque density-gradient centrifugation was used to isolate PBMCs, with at least 6 million per sample. Total RNA was extracted from PBMCs with Trizol reagent, with at least 6 micrograms obtained per sample. For every donor, an aliquot of PBMCs went through flow cytometry to measure the percentages of naive CD45RAhigh/CD27high T cells. Including the terminal cysteine and phenylalanine, the CDR3 comprises 13 residues. CDR3 DNA is the only sequence kept; it has 39 bases, read in frame from the first base. From the germline V gene (reference sequence), CDR1 is MNHEY and CDR2 is SMNVEV. This clonotype was detected a few times. Its antigen is unknown. No much larger clonotype is one base removed from it; base qualities were not supplied.

The TCR sequence derives from a human donor in good health. The chain is encoded by TRBV27 joined to TRBJ2-5; the D gene is perhaps TRBD1, from 5 matching bases. The end of the DNA fits TRBJ2-7 better, so the J call may be wrong. Sequenced input: blood. The nucleotide sequence reads TGTGCCAGCAGTGGCGACAGATTCTACGAGCAGTACTTC. It codes for CASSGDRFYEQYF.